What follows are 3 T cell receptor beta chains derived from one specimen sequenced in a study of blood T cell repertoires in COVID-19. Measured with immunoSEQ multiplex PCR; TCRdb has only the in-frame clones, and not every one. The sample contains some 70,000 clones, roughly 85% of which appear only once. The sample was peripheral blood. All receptors come from a man younger than 40 with acute or convalescent COVID-19.

This chain connects TRBV19 to TRBJ1-6; D might be TRBD1 (6 bases). CDR3 length: 15 residues. Trimming removed 9 bases from V and 0 bases from J, with 12 bases in between. Germline CDR1 LNHDA, CDR2 SQIVND (reference sequence). As DNA, the CDR3 is TGTGCCAGCGGACAGACGAGCTCCTATAATTCACCCCTCCACTTT. It encodes CASGQTSSYNSPLHF.

The CDR3 nucleotides are TGTGCCAGCAGCCCAGACAGGGTCACCGGGGAGCTGTTTTTT. Protein sequence: CASSPDRVTGELFF. This chain connects TRBV7-2 to TRBJ2-2; 7 bases are shared with TRBD1. CDR1 and CDR2 from the germline V gene are SGHTA and FQGNSA. V shed 5 bases, J shed 4 bases, and the junction held 4 bases outside the gene matches. CDR3 length: 14 amino acids.

The rearrangement uses TRBV28 and TRBJ2-1, with D possibly being TRBD2 (6 bases). Deletions cut 5 bases from V and 10 bases from J, with 18 bases between. Germline loops: CDR1 MDHEN, CDR2 SYDVKM. CDR3 length equals 14 residues. CDR3 region: CASSRPEGRREQFF. CDR3 DNA sequence: TGTGCCAGCAGTCGCCCGGAGGGGCGGCGAGAGCAGTTCTTC.